This TCR beta chain was documented in a study of graft-versus-host responses after intestinal transplantation. Study summary: Transplants given to recipients were multivisceral, liver-intestinal, or isolated intestinal. After anti-thymocyte globulin induction, recipients took tacrolimus and steroids for approximately 3 years.

Study-level findings and limits: Circulating GvH clone levels at their peak were associated with HvG declines (early post-transplant).

Trimming took 3 bases from V and 4 from J; bases not matched to a gene: 5. This CDR3 is built from 14 residues. The V gene's germline CDR1 is KGHSH and CDR2 LQKENI. The table came from immunoSEQ multiplex PCR; TCRdb's copy has only in-frame clones and leaves some out. Of tens of thousands of clones in the sample, less than 95% were seen once. Note on this clone: The antigen is undetermined.

The clonotype was recovered from a human donor who was the organ donor for an intestinal transplant. Sequencing was performed on unstimulated CD4+ T cells sorted from spleen or lymph node cells, taken before transplant. This chain uses TRBV18 with TRBJ2-5; 7 bases map to TRBD1. This chain's CDR3 is CASSPETGSETQYF. CDR3 DNA sequence: TGTGCCAGCTCACCGGAGACAGGGTCAGAGACCCAGTACTTC.